These 29 T cell receptor beta chains came from one sample sequenced in a study of control samples from healthy donors and cancer patients. This table comes from immunoSEQ multiplex PCR, and its TCRdb copy is limited to in-frame clones, with some not included. The sample contains 150,000 to 200,000 clones, 94% of which appear only once. The sample taken for sequencing was blood. Receptors originate from a woman under 30 in good health.

This clone was seen only a few times. The chain combines TRBV7-9 with TRBJ1-3, with D perhaps matching TRBD1 (6 bases). The germline V and J ends were trimmed by 3 bases and 0 bases, with 12 bases remaining between them. Germline V gene lookup returns CDR1 SEHNR and CDR2 FQNEAQ (reference sequence). The CDR3 spans 16 residues. This CDR3 reads CASSFRTAGSGNTIYF. The CDR3 coding sequence is TGTGCCAGCAGCTTTCGGACAGCCGGCTCTGGAAACACCATATATTTT.

The chain has TRBV3-1 (or the pseudogene TRBV3-2) and TRBJ1-2; TRBD1 might be the D (5 bases). The length of the CDR3 is 14 residues. Germline V lookup: CDR1 LGHDT, CDR2 YNNKEL (reference sequence). V was trimmed by 2 bases and J by 2 bases, leaving 9 bases between them. CDR3 loop: CASSQSAGNYGYTF. CDR3 bases: TGTGCCAGCAGCCAATCAGCAGGGAACTATGGCTACACCTTC.

The CDR3 here is CASSQQRDFNSPLHF. The CDR3 DNA reads TGCGCCAGCAGCCAACAACGGGACTTTAATTCACCCCTCCACTTT. The V gene is TRBV4-1, the J gene TRBJ1-6; D is possibly TRBD1 (5 bases). CDR1 is MGHRA, CDR2 YSYEKL, per germline. Trimming took off 2 bases at V and 6 bases at J, with 11 bases between the two ends. CDR3 length: 15 amino acids.

J is TRBJ2-7 and V is TRBV29-1, with D possibly being TRBD1 or TRBD2 (5 bases each). Germline CDR1 is SQVTM and CDR2 is ANQGSEA. The CDR3 spans 12 residues. V lost 3 bases and J 1 base, leaving 7 bases between the germline ends. The CDR3 spells CSVEGESYEQYF. Here the CDR3 DNA reads TGCAGCGTTGAGGGGGAGTCCTACGAGCAGTACTTC.

The chain carries TRBV6-2 or TRBV6-3 and TRBJ2-7; unclear D gene. V was pared by 4 bases and J by 3 bases, with 13 bases between. CDR3 length: 14 residues. Germline values: CDR1 MNHEY, CDR2 SVGEGT. CDR3 amino acids: CASSSTGSNYEQYF. Written as DNA, the CDR3 is TGTGCCAGCAGTTCCACCGGGTCAAACTACGAGCAGTACTTC.

The chain has TRBV6-2 or TRBV6-3 and TRBJ2-5; tentatively, D is TRBD2 (5 bases). Germline V lookup: CDR1 MNHEY, CDR2 SVGEGT. With 2 bases removed from V and 3 bases from J, the gap between germline ends came to 10 bases. CDR3 length: 14 residues. CDR3 loop: CASSYDYRKETQYF. CDR3 nucleotides: TGTGCCAGCAGTTACGACTACCGCAAAGAGACCCAGTACTTC.

This clone showed up just a few times. The rearrangement uses TRBV6-1 and TRBJ1-5; the D is unclear. V was trimmed by 1 base and J by 5 bases, leaving 21 bases between them. CDR1 is MNHNS and CDR2 is SASEGT in the germline V gene. CDR3 length: 18 amino acids. The CDR3: CASSEVSGRVLWDQPQHF. The DNA for the CDR3 is TGTGCCAGCAGTGAAGTAAGTGGGAGGGTCTTGTGGGATCAGCCCCAGCATTTT.

The rearrangement links TRBV18 to TRBJ2-7, with D perhaps being TRBD1 or TRBD2 (5 bases each). Per germline, CDR1 KGHSH and CDR2 LQKENI. The CDR3 totals 15 residues. Trimming cost V 6 bases and J 0 bases, with 15 bases left between them. The CDR3 nucleotides read TGTGCCAGCTCCCTCGGGACCGATAGCTCCTACGAGCAGTACTTC. This codes for CASSLGTDSSYEQYF.

V gene TRBV25-1 combines with J gene TRBJ1-1, with 9 bases aligning to TRBD1. Trimming cost V 3 bases and J 7 bases; bases outside gene matches: 12. The germline V gene has CDR1 MGHDK and CDR2 SYGVNS. This CDR3 spans 16 amino acids. CDR3 protein: CASSDSIWTGEVEAFF. The CDR3 bases are TGTGCCAGCAGTGATAGTATCTGGACAGGGGAGGTTGAAGCTTTCTTT.

A single count supports this clone. This chain joins TRBV21-1 and TRBJ1-1. TRBV21-1 is a pseudogene. CDR3 length equals 17 residues. CDR3 residues: CASSKEGKRHPNTEAFF. CDR3 coding DNA: TGTGCCAGCAGCAAAGAAGGAAAGCGCCATCCGAACACTGAAGCTTTCTTT.

A single count supports this clone. The J gene is TRBJ1-1, the V gene TRBV10-3, with D unclear. V was pared by 3 bases and J by 2 bases, with 10 bases between. CDR1 and CDR2 from the germline V gene are ENHRY and SYGVKD. This CDR3 spans 14 amino acids. In DNA form, the CDR3 reads TGTGCCATCAGTGATTATAGGGCTAACACTGAAGCTTTCTTT. Residues: CAISDYRANTEAFF.

V is TRBV7-9 and J is TRBJ1-1, with 8 bases aligning to TRBD1. Trimming at V came to 1 base and at J to 1 base, leaving 14 bases not matched to a gene. Per germline, CDR1 SEHNR and CDR2 FQNEAQ (reference sequence). The CDR3 has 19 amino acids. Here the CDR3 reads CASSLGDFRGRVWNTEAFF. DNA of the CDR3: TGTGCCAGCAGCTTAGGAGATTTCAGGGGGCGAGTTTGGAACACTGAAGCTTTCTTT.

The chain links TRBV11-3 to TRBJ2-1; no reliable D call. Trimming pared 2 bases from V and 9 bases from J, leaving 8 bases between. Germline CDR1 SGHNT, CDR2 YENEEA. CDR3 size: 12 residues. The CDR3 DNA sequence: TGTGCCAGCAGCTTAATATCTGGTGAGCAGTTCTTC. This gives the protein CASSLISGEQFF.

The V gene is TRBV29-1, the J gene TRBJ1-1, with D unclear. CDR3 length: 12 residues. V lost 3 bases, J lost 2 bases, and 7 bases lay in between. Germline CDR1 is SQVTM and CDR2 is ANQGSEA. The CDR3 region has the DNA TGCAGCGTTGATGTGGGTAACACTGAAGCTTTCTTT. It codes for CSVDVGNTEAFF. Using reference TRBV29-1 and TRBJ1-1 for the parts outside the CDR3, the full variable domain is SAVISQKPSRDICQRGTSLTIQCQVDSQVTMMFWYRQQPGQSLTLIATANQGSEATYESGFVIDKFPISRPNLTFSTLTVSNMSPEDSSIYLCSVDVGNTEAFFGQGTRLTVV.

This chain uses TRBV7-2 with TRBJ2-5, with unresolved D. Deletions cut 1 base from V and 3 bases from J, with 9 bases between. From germline, CDR1 is SGHTA and CDR2 FQGNSA. The length of the CDR3 is 14 residues. CDR3: CASSLGMVKETQYF. DNA for the CDR3: TGTGCCAGCAGCTTAGGGATGGTAAAAGAGACCCAGTACTTC.

The sample holds a few counts of this clone. The CDR3 loop reads CSASLGGARYEQYF. In DNA form, the CDR3 reads TGCAGTGCTAGTTTGGGGGGGGCCAGGTACGAGCAGTACTTC. The chain couples TRBV20-1 to TRBJ2-7, with D possibly being TRBD2 (7 bases). Trimming took 3 bases from V and 4 from J, leaving 16 bases between them. This CDR3 has 14 amino acids. Germline assignment: CDR1 DFQATT and CDR2 SNEGSKA (reference sequence).

The CDR3: CASSETTDLEAFF. The CDR3 bases are TGTGCCAGCAGTGAAACGACGGACCTTGAAGCTTTCTTT. The rearrangement joins TRBV2 to TRBJ1-1; D is uncertain. Germline CDR1 and CDR2: SNHLY and FYNNEI. Trimming stripped 2 bases from V and 7 bases from J, with 11 bases between. The CDR3 is made up of 13 amino acids.

The chain has TRBV7-9 and TRBJ1-2, with no clear D. The CDR3 length is 14 residues. From germline, CDR1 is SEHNR and CDR2 FQNEAQ (reference sequence). V lost 1 base to trimming and J lost 8 bases, with 14 bases between them. The CDR3 DNA reads TGTGCCAGCAGCTTAGGGTTGGCGCCGGGGGGCTACACCTTC. Translating gives CASSLGLAPGGYTF.

The chain carries TRBV7-8 and TRBJ1-3, with a weak D call TRBD1 (6 bases). This CDR3 is 15 amino acids long. Trimming took 3 bases from V and 0 from J, leaving 9 bases between them. Germline CDR1 SGHVS, CDR2 FQNEAQ. CDR3 sequence: CASSFRGPSGNTIYF. CDR3 nucleotides: TGTGCCAGCAGCTTCAGGGGCCCCTCTGGAAACACCATATATTTT.

The chain has TRBV7-9 and TRBJ2-3; D perhaps matches TRBD2 (6 bases). V lost 0 bases and J lost 1, with 8 bases in between. This CDR3 spans 15 amino acids. Germline lookup yields CDR1 SEHNR and CDR2 FQNEAQ (reference sequence). CDR3 sequence reads: CASSLAAGGTDTQYF. The CDR3 nucleotides are TGTGCCAGCAGCTTAGCAGCGGGTGGCACAGATACGCAGTATTTT.

The rearrangement joins TRBV7-6 to TRBJ1-5; 7 nucleotides line up with TRBD1. CDR1 is SGHVS and CDR2 is FNYEAQ in the germline V gene. There are 15 residues in the CDR3. The V gene end was trimmed by 4 bases and the J gene end by 3 bases; junction bases not matched to a gene: 6. The CDR3 DNA sequence: TGTGCCAGCAGCTCCCGACAGGGAAACAATCAGCCCCAGCATTTT. Its translation: CASSSRQGNNQPQHF.

The J gene is TRBJ2-7, the V gene TRBV11-2, with 10 bases matching TRBD1. The V gene end was trimmed by 6 bases and the J gene end by 3 bases; junction bases not matched to a gene: 8. The CDR3 totals 15 residues. Per germline, CDR1 SGHAT and CDR2 FQNNGV. CDR3 sequence reads: CASRQPGTGVYEQYF. In nucleotides, the CDR3 is TGTGCCAGCAGACAGCCCGGGACAGGGGTCTACGAGCAGTACTTC.

V is TRBV27 and J is TRBJ1-6; no clear D. Germline lookup yields CDR1 MNHEY and CDR2 SMNVEV (reference sequence). The V gene lost 5 bases and the J gene lost 6 bases, with 8 bases spanning the gap. The CDR3 has 13 residues. This CDR3 reads CASSPTVNSPLHF. DNA for the CDR3: TGTGCCAGCAGTCCGACCGTTAATTCACCCCTCCACTTT.

The J gene is TRBJ1-4, the V gene TRBV28; D may be TRBD1 (5 bases). This CDR3 contains 14 residues. Trimming shortened V by 4 bases and J by 8 bases, and 14 bases separated the two germline ends. Germline-derived CDR1 and CDR2 are MDHEN and SYDVKM. The CDR3 region has the DNA TGTGCCAGCAGTTCGACAGTTTCGAAGGAAAAACTGTTTTTT. It specifies CASSSTVSKEKLFF.

The rearrangement uses TRBV9 and TRBJ2-5; no firm D call. V lost 4 bases, J lost 4 bases, and 14 bases lay in between. The CDR3 loop spans 14 amino acids. Germline V lookup: CDR1 SGDLS, CDR2 YYNGEE. CDR3 residues: CASSTYTPPETQYF. In DNA, the CDR3 is TGTGCCAGCAGCACCTACACACCGCCAGAGACCCAGTACTTC.

The genes are TRBV11-2 and TRBJ2-7; a weak D match, TRBD2 (5 bases). CDR1 and CDR2 from the germline V gene are SGHAT and FQNNGV. V lost 1 base and J 0 bases, leaving 7 bases between the germline ends. This CDR3 is built from 14 residues. The CDR3, as DNA: TGTGCCAGCAGCTTAGCGGGGTACTCCTACGAGCAGTACTTC. Translating gives CASSLAGYSYEQYF.

The chain couples TRBV7-3 to TRBJ2-1; no clear D gene. Germline V CDR1 and CDR2: SGHTA, FQGTGA. CDR3 length: 13 amino acids. V lost 1 base and J 8 bases, leaving 9 bases between the germline ends. The CDR3 is CASSLILIYEQFF. The CDR3 DNA is TGTGCCAGCAGCTTAATACTGATCTATGAGCAGTTCTTC.

The chain uses TRBV7-3 and TRBJ2-5, with D possibly being TRBD1 or TRBD2 (5 bases each). V was pared by 0 bases and J by 5 bases, with 10 bases between. Germline CDR1 is SGHTA and CDR2 is FQGTGA. This CDR3 comprises 14 residues. The CDR3 is CASSLTGVGETQYF. Written as DNA, the CDR3 is TGTGCCAGCAGCTTAACGGGGGTCGGGGAGACCCAGTACTTC.

This chain links TRBV24-1 with TRBJ2-3; 9 bases fit TRBD2. This CDR3 contains 21 residues. V shed 7 bases and J 2 bases; nucleotides not matched to a gene: 24. Looked up from germline, CDR1 is KGHDR and CDR2 is SFDVKD. In DNA, the CDR3 is TGTGCCACCAGCACGCCCAATTTTGGCGGGGGGGAACCTAAAGTCACAGATACGCAGTATTTT. It codes for CATSTPNFGGGEPKVTDTQYF.